The rows below give T cell receptor beta chains drawn from one sample of a study of T cell responses to AZD1222 COVID-19 vaccine. Profiled with immunoSEQ multiplex PCR; TCRdb holds only in-frame clones, not every one. The repertoire has 140,000 to 150,000 clones, around 87% of them found once; the top ten carry roughly 1.7%. The sample was peripheral blood, taken on day 0 of AZD1222 vaccination. These receptors were collected from an adult in good health. Each CDR3 is given with its conserved first and last residue. Each record gives: D gene, J gene, V gene, clone size, CDR3 DNA, CDR3 protein. A D gene is named only where the DNA matches it firmly. Some rows mark clone size as missing; the rest say once, few, many or name a class of expanded clone.

D: TRBD1
J: TRBJ1-5
V: TRBV5-1
size: .
DNA: TGCGCCAGCAGCTTCCCAGGGGGCGAGGTGGTTCAGCCCCAGCATTTT
CDR3: CASSFPGGEVVQPQHF

D: .
J: TRBJ1-1
V: TRBV2
size: .
DNA: TGTGCCAGCAGGCAGGGATGGCGCACTGAAGCTTTCTTT
CDR3: CASRQGWRTEAFF

D: .
J: TRBJ1-3
V: TRBV12-1
size: once
DNA: .
CDR3: CASALVGRGAGNTIYF

D: .
J: TRBJ2-5
V: TRBV5-1
size: .
DNA: TGCGCCAGCAGCCTCTCTCGCAGGTACCAAGAGACCCAGTACTTC
CDR3: CASSLSRRYQETQYF

D: .
J: TRBJ2-3
V: TRBV5-1
size: .
DNA: TGCGCCAGCAGCTTGGAGGGCACAGATACGCAGTATTTT
CDR3: CASSLEGTDTQYF

D: .
J: TRBJ2-4
V: TRBV12-3/TRBV12-4
size: .
DNA: TGTGCCAGCAGTGGGACGGCCATTCAGTACTTC
CDR3: CASSGTAIQYF

D: .
J: TRBJ1-3
V: TRBV5-6
size: .
DNA: TGTGCCAGCAGCTTGTTGGGGTCCTCTGGAAACACCATATATTTT
CDR3: CASSLLGSSGNTIYF

D: TRBD2
J: TRBJ2-3
V: TRBV29-1
size: .
DNA: TGCAGCGTTGTGTTTTTTAGCGGGGGCAGCACAGATACGCAGTATTTT
CDR3: CSVVFFSGGSTDTQYF

D: .
J: TRBJ1-4
V: TRBV7-2
size: .
DNA: TGTGCCAGCAGCCCCGGACACGCTGCAACTAATGAAAAACTGTTTTTT
CDR3: CASSPGHAATNEKLFF

D: .
J: TRBJ2-1
V: TRBV5-1
size: .
DNA: TGCGCCAGCAGCTTGTCAGGCTCCTACAATGAGCAGTTCTTC
CDR3: CASSLSGSYNEQFF

D: TRBD2
J: TRBJ2-1
V: TRBV6-1
size: .
DNA: TGTGCCAGCAGTGTCAGAAGCGGGGCTAGCTCCTACAATGAGCAGTTCTTC
CDR3: CASSVRSGASSYNEQFF

D: TRBD2
J: TRBJ2-3
V: TRBV13
size: .
DNA: TGTGCCAGCAGCTTAACCAGCGGGGGAACTAATACGCAGTATTTT
CDR3: CASSLTSGGTNTQYF

D: .
J: TRBJ1-2
V: TRBV6-1
size: .
DNA: TGTGCCAGCAGTGAAGCCGTGAGCCTCACCAATGGCTACACCTTC
CDR3: CASSEAVSLTNGYTF

D: .
J: TRBJ1-5
V: TRBV7-9
size: .
DNA: TGTGCCAGCAGCTCAACATACAATCAGCCCCAGCATTTT
CDR3: CASSSTYNQPQHF

D: .
J: TRBJ2-1
V: TRBV18
size: .
DNA: TGTGCCAGCTCGGGGCAGGGTGGTAACTACAATGAGCAGTTCTTC
CDR3: CASSGQGGNYNEQFF

D: .
J: TRBJ1-1
V: TRBV2
size: .
DNA: TGTGCCAGCAGTAGGGTGTCTGAAGCTTTCTTT
CDR3: CASSRVSEAFF

D: .
J: TRBJ1-1
V: TRBV7-2
size: .
DNA: TGTGCCAGCAGCTGGGAGGGGGGGTTCACTGAAGCTTTCTTT
CDR3: CASSWEGGFTEAFF

D: .
J: TRBJ1-1
V: TRBV21-1
size: .
DNA: TGTGCCAGCAGCAAAGATCCCCGCTCTGAAGCTTTCTTT
CDR3: CASSKDPRSEAFF

D: .
J: TRBJ1-4
V: TRBV30
size: .
DNA: TGTGCCTGGCGGGGCTCAGGGGAAATGGAAAAACTGTTTTTT
CDR3: CAWRGSGEMEKLFF

D: .
J: TRBJ1-6
V: TRBV7-9
size: .
DNA: TGTGCCAGCAGCTTAGAGCGGGGGGCACGGTCACCCCTCCACTTT
CDR3: CASSLERGARSPLHF

D: TRBD2
J: TRBJ2-2
V: TRBV19
size: .
DNA: TGTGCCAGTAGTCGCCATTCCGGGACTAGCGGGAGACGGCCCGGGGAGCTGTTTTTT
CDR3: CASSRHSGTSGRRPGELFF

D: .
J: TRBJ1-1
V: TRBV7-9
size: .
DNA: TGTGCCAGCAGTTTGACGACGGTCACTGAAGCTTTCTTT
CDR3: CASSLTTVTEAFF

D: .
J: TRBJ2-7
V: TRBV9
size: once
DNA: TGTGCCAGCAGCGGAAACTCGGACGAGCAGTACTTC
CDR3: CASSGNSDEQYF

D: .
J: TRBJ2-3
V: TRBV5-1
size: .
DNA: TGCGCCAGCAACTACGGGGACACAGATACGCAGTATTTT
CDR3: CASNYGDTDTQYF

D: .
J: TRBJ2-1
V: TRBV27
size: .
DNA: TGTGCCAGCAGTTCTTCCGGGCGGGCCTACAATGAGCAGTTCTTC
CDR3: CASSSSGRAYNEQFF

D: .
J: TRBJ1-2
V: TRBV6-1
size: .
DNA: .
CDR3: CASSEVGRGSF

D: .
J: TRBJ2-4
V: TRBV11-2
size: .
DNA: TGTGCCAGCAGCTTTCCCACCGTAGTGTGGGACTTAGCCAAAAACATTCAGTACTTC
CDR3: CASSFPTVVWDLAKNIQYF

D: .
J: TRBJ1-1
V: TRBV5-4
size: .
DNA: TGTGCCAGCAGCTCCCCTCGCGCTACTGAAGCTTTCTTT
CDR3: CASSSPRATEAFF

D: .
J: TRBJ2-1
V: TRBV6-2/TRBV6-3
size: .
DNA: TGTGCCAGCAGTGGCCTAGGGGGGATCAATGAGCAGTTCTTC
CDR3: CASSGLGGINEQFF

D: TRBD2
J: TRBJ2-7
V: TRBV6-6
size: .
DNA: TGTGCCAGCAGCCAAACGCTAGCGGGAGTACGATACGAGCAGTACTTC
CDR3: CASSQTLAGVRYEQYF

D: .
J: TRBJ2-5
V: TRBV30
size: .
DNA: TGTGCCTGGACCTCCGGGGCATGGCGGGAGACCCAGTACTTC
CDR3: CAWTSGAWRETQYF

D: .
J: TRBJ2-7
V: TRBV2
size: once
DNA: TGTGCCAGCAGTCGGGAGGGAGGGGGCGTCGAGCAGTACTTC
CDR3: CASSREGGGVEQYF

D: TRBD2
J: TRBJ2-2
V: TRBV7-6
size: .
DNA: TGTGCCAGCAGCCTGGTGGGGGGGTCTACGAACACCGGGGAGCTGTTTTTT
CDR3: CASSLVGGSTNTGELFF

D: .
J: TRBJ2-2
V: TRBV6-2/TRBV6-3
size: .
DNA: TGTGCCAGCAGTTATCAGTTGAACACCGGGGAGCTGTTTTTT
CDR3: CASSYQLNTGELFF

D: TRBD1
J: TRBJ2-7
V: TRBV10-3
size: .
DNA: TGTGCCATCAGTGAGTCCGAACAGGGGTCCTACGAGCAGTACTTC
CDR3: CAISESEQGSYEQYF

D: .
J: TRBJ2-6
V: TRBV18
size: .
DNA: TGTGCCAGCTCACCACTGACAGCACGTTCCTCTGGGGCCAACGTCCTGACTTTC
CDR3: CASSPLTARSSGANVLTF

D: .
J: TRBJ2-7
V: TRBV7-3
size: .
DNA: TGTGCCAGCAGCCGGGGACTCTCCTACGAGCAGTACTTC
CDR3: CASSRGLSYEQYF

D: .
J: TRBJ1-2
V: TRBV2
size: .
DNA: TGTGCCAGCACCGAAGGTCGGAGGACTGGCTACACCTTC
CDR3: CASTEGRRTGYTF

D: TRBD1
J: TRBJ2-7
V: TRBV13
size: .
DNA: TGTGCCAGCACCTTTAGCTTAGCAGGGGGCGGAATGAGTTACGAGCAGTACTTC
CDR3: CASTFSLAGGGMSYEQYF

D: .
J: TRBJ1-3
V: TRBV6-1
size: .
DNA: TGTGCCAGCAGTGGAAGCCGGTCTCAGGACCGAATCTCTGGAAACACCATATATTTT
CDR3: CASSGSRSQDRISGNTIYF

D: TRBD1
J: TRBJ2-7
V: TRBV5-6
size: .
DNA: TGTGCCAGCAGCGATACCTCCGGGACAGGAACCTACGAGCAGTACTTC
CDR3: CASSDTSGTGTYEQYF

D: .
J: TRBJ1-2
V: TRBV27
size: few
DNA: TGTGCCAGCAGTTTAACGCGTGAATCTAACTATGGCTACACCTTC
CDR3: CASSLTRESNYGYTF

D: TRBD1
J: TRBJ2-7
V: TRBV28
size: .
DNA: TGTGCCAGCAGTTCTTCACGACAGGGGGCCTCCTACGAGCAGTACTTC
CDR3: CASSSSRQGASYEQYF

D: .
J: TRBJ2-5
V: TRBV27
size: .
DNA: TGTGCCAGCAGTGCATTGGACCAAGAGACCCAGTACTTC
CDR3: CASSALDQETQYF

D: TRBD1
J: TRBJ1-2
V: TRBV7-2
size: .
DNA: TGTGCCAGCAGCCCTTTGACCTTCGGACAGGGGGGCTACACCTTC
CDR3: CASSPLTFGQGGYTF

D: TRBD2
J: TRBJ2-7
V: TRBV5-1
size: .
DNA: TGCGCCAGCAGCCTGGGACTAGCGGCAGACTCCTACGAGCAGTACTTC
CDR3: CASSLGLAADSYEQYF

D: .
J: TRBJ1-5
V: TRBV10-2
size: .
DNA: TGCGCCACCAAGACCGGGGCCCAAAATCAGCCCCAGCATTTT
CDR3: CATKTGAQNQPQHF